These T cell receptor beta chains were read from a single sample in a study of cytomegalovirus exposure and HLA in healthy donors. TCRdb's table, derived via immunoSEQ multiplex PCR, lists solely in-frame clones and lacks some. The sample comprises roughly 140,000 clones, about 78% of which are singletons, and about 2.5% rests with the top ten. Sequencing was performed on PBMCs. All receptors derive from a male donor in good health and CMV-seronegative. The CDR3 runs from the conserved cysteine through the conserved F or W. A D gene is named only where the DNA matches it firmly. Not all rows give a size; the values are once, few, many and, for expanded clones, a class.

TRBD1,few,TRBJ2-1,TRBV6-1,CASSENIGDRGGDEQFF,TGTGCCAGCAGTGAAAATATAGGGGACAGGGGAGGTGATGAGCAGTTCTTC
NA,NA,TRBJ1-2,TRBV5-1,CASSLADSWVTF,TGCGCCAGCAGCTTGGCGGACTCTTGGGTCACCTTC
TRBD2,few,TRBJ2-3,TRBV5-4,CASSPEGLAGGLDTQYF,TGTGCCAGCAGCCCCGAGGGACTAGCGGGGGGGTTAGATACGCAGTATTTT
NA,once,TRBJ2-5,TRBV5-4,CASSSRDIGETQYF,TGTGCCAGCAGCTCCCGGGACATTGGGGAGACCCAGTACTTC
NA,NA,TRBJ1-1,TRBV7-9,CASSPGTPNTEAFF,TGTGCCAGCAGCCCAGGGACACCGAACACTGAAGCTTTCTTT
TRBD2,NA,TRBJ2-2,TRBV7-2,CASSLAGGGTGELFF,TGTGCCAGCAGCTTAGCCGGGGGGGGAACCGGGGAGCTGTTTTTT
TRBD2,few,TRBJ2-7,TRBV7-2,CASSLDGGGAYEQYF,TGTGCCAGCAGCTTAGATGGCGGGGGAGCCTACGAGCAGTACTTC
NA,NA,TRBJ1-1,TRBV28,CASSEHVTNTEAFF,TGTGCCAGCAGCGAGCACGTTACGAACACTGAAGCTTTCTTT
NA,NA,TRBJ1-1,TRBV30,CAWSVGQPAFF,TGTGCCTGGAGTGTTGGGCAGCCGGCTTTCTTT
NA,NA,TRBJ2-7,TRBV9,CASSSTGDDPHEQYF,TGTGCCAGCAGCTCCACGGGGGACGACCCCCACGAGCAGTACTTC
NA,NA,TRBJ2-3,TRBV10-3,CAISEHTDTQYF,TGTGCCATCAGTGAACACACAGATACGCAGTATTTT
NA,NA,TRBJ1-1,TRBV25-1,CASTRDTNTEAFF,TGTGCCAGCACCCGGGACACGAACACTGAAGCTTTCTTT
TRBD1,NA,TRBJ1-1,TRBV9,CASTPDRVGVAFF,TGTGCCAGCACCCCAGACAGGGTAGGAGTAGCTTTCTTT
TRBD1,once,TRBJ1-4,TRBV6-6,CAITRDRGRKNEKLFF,TGTGCCATCACTCGGGACAGGGGGCGCAAAAATGAAAAACTGTTTTTT
NA,NA,TRBJ2-3,TRBV7-9,CASSLEGVGPTDTQYF,TGTGCCAGCAGCTTAGAGGGAGTCGGGCCCACAGATACGCAGTATTTT
NA,NA,TRBJ1-2,TRBV9,CASSKGGGTGYTF,TGTGCCAGCAGCAAAGGCGGGGGAACTGGCTACACCTTC
TRBD1,NA,TRBJ2-5,TRBV7-7,CASSLKTGVGTQYF,TGTGCTAGCAGCTTAAAAACAGGGGTGGGGACCCAGTACTTC
TRBD1,once,TRBJ2-3,TRBV6-5,CASSYRGTGTDTQYF,TGTGCCAGCAGTTACCGTGGGACAGGGACAGATACGCAGTATTTT
TRBD1,once,TRBJ1-2,TRBV19,CASSAMDRGVDGYTF,TGTGCCAGTAGTGCCATGGACAGGGGAGTTGATGGCTACACCTTC
TRBD2,NA,TRBJ2-7,TRBV19,CATSSGSRGEQYF,TGTGCCACCTCTAGCGGGTCACGGGGCGAGCAGTACTTC
TRBD2,NA,TRBJ2-1,TRBV27,CASTTGLADYNEQFF,TGTGCCAGCACAACGGGACTAGCGGACTACAATGAGCAGTTCTTC
NA,NA,TRBJ2-2,TRBV6-4,CASSPGNTGELFF,TGTGCCAGCAGTCCCGGGAACACCGGGGAGCTGTTTTTT
TRBD1,NA,TRBJ2-7,TRBV6-5,CASSYYGDSSYEQYF,TGTGCCAGCAGTTACTACGGGGACAGTTCCTACGAGCAGTACTTC
TRBD1,NA,TRBJ1-2,TRBV5-6,CASSETGVGYTF,TGTGCCAGCAGCGAAACAGGGGTCGGCTACACCTTC
TRBD2,NA,TRBJ2-7,TRBV28,CASSLGGSAYEQYF,TGTGCCAGCAGTTTGGGGGGGAGTGCGTACGAGCAGTACTTC
TRBD1,NA,TRBJ1-2,TRBV20-1,CSATTGDGYTF,TGCAGTGCCACGACAGGGGACGGCTACACCTTC
TRBD1,NA,TRBJ1-2,TRBV19,CASSGGTATLNNYGYTF,TGTGCCAGTAGTGGGGGGACAGCAACCTTGAATAACTATGGCTACACCTTC
NA,NA,TRBJ2-7,TRBV2,CASSTGMEQYF,TGTGCCAGCAGTACAGGGATGGAGCAGTACTTC
TRBD2,NA,TRBJ2-1,TRBV7-3,CASSLAGGKNEQFF,TGTGCCAGCAGCCTAGCGGGGGGTAAAAATGAGCAGTTCTTC
NA,NA,TRBJ1-2,TRBV2,CASTLSGEYYGYTF,TGTGCCAGCACCCTATCAGGGGAGTACTATGGCTACACCTTC
TRBD2,once,TRBJ2-7,TRBV5-1,CASRPSGSYEQYF,TGCGCCAGCAGGCCTAGCGGTTCCTACGAGCAGTACTTC
TRBD2,NA,TRBJ2-3,TRBV27,CASRLRGGPTDTQYF,TGTGCCAGCAGACTGCGGGGGGGCCCGACAGATACGCAGTATTTT
TRBD2,NA,TRBJ2-3,TRBV29-1,CSADGLAGVSTDTQYF,TGCAGCGCAGATGGGTTAGCGGGAGTAAGCACAGATACGCAGTATTTT
TRBD1,NA,TRBJ1-2,TRBV12-5,CASGYQTAGTGYGYTF,TGTGCTAGTGGTTATCAGACCGCCGGGACAGGTTATGGCTACACCTTC
NA,NA,TRBJ1-2,TRBV6-5,CASSYSGGFNYGYTF,TGTGCCAGCAGTTACTCTGGCGGCTTTAACTATGGCTACACCTTC
TRBD1,NA,TRBJ2-7,TRBV9,CASSGSRDRGYEQYF,TGTGCCAGCAGCGGGTCCCGGGACAGGGGCTACGAGCAGTACTTC
NA,NA,TRBJ1-1,TRBV5-5,CASSLMGGDTEAFF,TGTGCCAGCAGCTTGATGGGGGGGGACACTGAAGCTTTCTTT
NA,NA,TRBJ1-1,TRBV30,CAWRRGSSAFF,TGTGCCTGGAGACGGGGAAGCTCAGCTTTCTTT
NA,NA,TRBJ1-1,TRBV9,CASSVAPGLGTEAFF,TGTGCCAGCAGCGTAGCCCCGGGGTTGGGCACTGAAGCTTTCTTT
TRBD1,NA,TRBJ2-2,TRBV4-1,CASSQTGPNTGELFF,TGCGCCAGCAGCCAGACAGGGCCCAACACCGGGGAGCTGTTTTTT
NA,NA,TRBJ2-5,TRBV11-2,CASSLVNRQETQYF,TGTGCCAGCAGCTTAGTAAACAGACAAGAGACCCAGTACTTC